The entry below describes one TCR beta chain. The sample comes from a study of T-cell reconstitution after alpha-beta-depleted transplantation in children. The TCRbeta library was prepared with unique molecular identifiers. TCRdb redid the calling of the PCR reads with MiXCR, one entry per CDR3 protein. The sample has some 400,000 distinct CDR3 sequences, roughly 20% seen once. Germline V gene sequence: CDR1 SGHDT, CDR2 YYEEEE. The CDR3 covers 13 residues. Trimming cost V 5 bases and J 8 bases, with 14 bases left between them. This rearrangement joins TRBV5-6 to TRBJ2-1, with D hard to call. This material consisted of PBMCs from the stem cell graft donor, taken from the stem cell graft. The clonotype originates from a human donor who donated a stem cell graft to a child with acute myeloid leukemia. The DNA for the CDR3 is TGTGCCAGCAGGCGGACGGGTTGGGATGAGCAGTTCTTC. This translates into CASRRTGWDEQFF.